What follows are 7 T cell receptor beta chains derived from one specimen sequenced in a study of cytomegalovirus exposure and HLA in healthy donors. This PCR relied on a set of 60 Vbeta primers and 13 Jbeta primers. TCRdb's copy holds only in-frame clones and misses some; the assay was immunoSEQ multiplex PCR. The table lists 150,000 or so clones, around 77% of them singletons. The specimen sequenced was PBMCs. The receptors shown here come from a man aged 35-49 years in good health and CMV-seronegative.

This sequence joins TRBV27 and TRBJ2-7; 7 nucleotides align to TRBD2. The V gene end was trimmed by 0 bases and the J gene end by 4 bases; junction bases not matched to a gene: 6. The CDR3 length is 15 residues. Germline CDR1 reads MNHEY; CDR2 reads SMNVEV (reference sequence). CDR3 nucleotides: TGTGCCAGCAGTTTATCGGCGGGAGTCAATTACGAGCAGTACTTC. It is translated as CASSLSAGVNYEQYF.

The V call is TRBV28, the J call TRBJ2-7, with 11 positions matching TRBD2. V lost 4 bases, J lost 3 bases, and 8 bases stayed unmatched. This CDR3 has 16 residues. Germline V gene data show CDR1 as MDHEN and CDR2 as SYDVKM. This CDR3 reads CASSSPGLAGGYEQYF. CDR3 DNA sequence: TGTGCCAGCAGTTCCCCTGGGCTAGCGGGGGGCTACGAGCAGTACTTC.

The chain combines TRBV10-3 with TRBJ1-2, with 11 positions matching TRBD1. Looked up from germline, CDR1 is ENHRY and CDR2 is SYGVKD. This CDR3 has 15 amino acids. Trimming removed 3 bases from V and 8 bases from J; junction bases left unmatched: 8. CDR3: CAISDHGQGAGGYTF. The CDR3 region has the DNA TGTGCCATCAGTGACCATGGACAGGGGGCAGGGGGCTACACCTTC.

The chain recombines TRBV18 with TRBJ1-5, with D perhaps matching TRBD1 (5 bases). The V gene lost 5 bases and the J gene lost 4 bases, with 12 bases spanning the gap. The germline V gene has CDR1 KGHSH and CDR2 LQKENI. This CDR3 region has 14 residues. CDR3: CASSDSLSNQPQHF. CDR3 DNA sequence: TGTGCCAGCTCAGACAGCCTCTCAAATCAGCCCCAGCATTTT. Filled out from reference TRBV18 and TRBJ1-5, the complete variable domain reads NAGVMQNPRHLVRRRGQEARLRCSPMKGHSHVYWYRQLPEEGLKFMVYLQKENIIDESGMPKERFSAEFPKEGPSILRIQQVVRGDSAAYFCASSDSLSNQPQHFGDGTRLSIL.

The J gene is TRBJ1-2, the V gene TRBV20-1; tentatively, D is TRBD1 (6 bases). Germline loops: CDR1 DFQATT, CDR2 SNEGSKA (reference sequence). Deletions cut 0 bases from V and 8 bases from J, with 7 bases between. This CDR3 has 11 amino acids. CDR3: CSARDRGGYTF. The CDR3 DNA follows: TGCAGTGCTAGAGATAGGGGGGGCTACACCTTC.

To note about this clone: Different DNA sequences within this sample yield the same CDR3. The rearrangement links TRBV5-1 to TRBJ2-5, with a tentative D call TRBD2 (5 bases). Germline CDR1 and CDR2: SGHRS and YFSETQ. This CDR3 spans 13 amino acids. Trimming took off 0 bases at V and 5 bases at J, with 8 bases between the two ends. CDR3 bases: TGCGCCAGCAGCTTGGGAGGCGGGGAGACCCAGTACTTC. Translation gives CASSLGGGETQYF.

The chain joins TRBV5-1 to TRBJ2-1; TRBD1 matches 10 bases. The CDR3 runs to 14 residues. The V gene's germline CDR1 is SGHRS and CDR2 YFSETQ. Germline trimming cut 2 bases from V and 5 bases from J; bases unmatched to any gene: 1. The CDR3 bases are TGCGCCAGCAGCTTCGGGACAGGGGACAATGAGCAGTTCTTC. As protein: CASSFGTGDNEQFF.